The clone carrying this T cell receptor (beta chain) came up many times. The antigen is not known. This entry belongs to a study of neurological immune-mediated disorders. TCRdb re-called the 5' RACE reads through MiXCR, storing one row per CDR3 protein. The sample shows 45,000 to 60,000 distinct CDR3 sequences, around 4% of them seen only once. Broader study findings: According to phylogenetic grouping, one related-CDR3 cluster, a possible signature, contained the repertoires of 18 of 34 multiple sclerosis patients. In multiple sclerosis patients, the repertoire cluster was unrelated to clinical or MRI findings. While HTLV-1-associated myelopathy showed the greatest TCR clonal expansion, multiple sclerosis showed the least, falling below healthy controls.

The sequencing sample was made of PBMCs. This TCR was sampled from a man in his thirties or forties with multiple sclerosis.

The CDR3 region is CSGGDHYRGGYTF. CDR3 bases: TGCAGCGGTGGGGACCACTACCGGGGAGGCTACACCTTC. The chain has TRBV29-1 and TRBJ1-2; possibly TRBD1 for D (5 bases). The V end was cut by 7 bases, the J end by 8 bases, with 20 bases between. Germline CDR1 and CDR2: SQVTM and ANQGSEA. This CDR3 is built from 13 residues. The full variable domain, its missing parts supplied by reference TRBV29-1 and TRBJ1-2, is SAVISQKPSRDICQRGTSLTIQCQVDSQVTMMFWYRQQPGQSLTLIATANQGSEATYESGFVIDKFPISRPNLTFSTLTVSNMSPEDSSIYLCSGGDHYRGGYTFGSGTRLTVV.